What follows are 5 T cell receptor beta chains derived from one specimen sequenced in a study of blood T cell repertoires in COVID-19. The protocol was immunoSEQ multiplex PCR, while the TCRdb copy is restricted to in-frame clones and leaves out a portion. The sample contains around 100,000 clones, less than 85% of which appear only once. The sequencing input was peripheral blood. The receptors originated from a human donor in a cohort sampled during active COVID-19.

CDR3 residues: CASRPQGSEQFF. DNA for the CDR3: TGTGCCAGCAGGCCCCAGGGCTCTGAGCAGTTCTTC. The chain has TRBV12-3 or TRBV12-4 and TRBJ2-1; D is possibly TRBD1 (5 bases). This CDR3 comprises 12 residues. Trimming removed 6 bases from V and 9 bases from J, with 12 bases in between.

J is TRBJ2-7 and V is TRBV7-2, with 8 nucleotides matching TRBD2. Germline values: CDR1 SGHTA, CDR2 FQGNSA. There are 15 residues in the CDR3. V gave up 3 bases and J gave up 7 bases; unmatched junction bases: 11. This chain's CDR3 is CASSFGSGTSWEQYF. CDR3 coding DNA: TGTGCCAGCAGCTTTGGTAGCGGGACTAGTTGGGAGCAGTACTTC.

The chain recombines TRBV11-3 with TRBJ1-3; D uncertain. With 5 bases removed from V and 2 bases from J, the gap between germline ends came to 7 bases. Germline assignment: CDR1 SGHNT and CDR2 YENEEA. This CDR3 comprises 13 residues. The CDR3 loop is CASSREPGNTIYF. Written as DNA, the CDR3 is TGTGCCAGCAGCCGCGAGCCTGGAAACACCATATATTTT.

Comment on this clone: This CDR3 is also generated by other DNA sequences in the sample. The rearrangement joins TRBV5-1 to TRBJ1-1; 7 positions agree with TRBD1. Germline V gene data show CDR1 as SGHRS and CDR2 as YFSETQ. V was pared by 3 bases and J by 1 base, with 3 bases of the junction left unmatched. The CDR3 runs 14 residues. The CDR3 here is CASSSGQPNTEAFF. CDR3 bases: TGCGCCAGCAGCTCGGGACAGCCGAACACTGAAGCTTTCTTT.

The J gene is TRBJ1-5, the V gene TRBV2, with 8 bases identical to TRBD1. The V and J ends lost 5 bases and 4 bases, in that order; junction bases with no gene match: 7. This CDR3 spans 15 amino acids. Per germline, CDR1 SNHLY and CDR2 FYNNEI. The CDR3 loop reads CASSTDRGGNQPQHF. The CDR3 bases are TGTGCCAGCAGTACAGACAGGGGAGGGAATCAGCCCCAGCATTTT.